The clone carrying this T cell receptor beta chain was detected a few times. The sample is drawn from a study of T-cell reconstitution after alpha-beta-depleted transplantation in children. The TCRbeta library incorporated unique molecular identifiers. TCRdb passed the PCR reads through MiXCR, listing each CDR3 protein once. The profile shows about 640,000 distinct CDR3 sequences, 16% of them singletons. Sequenced material: PBMCs from the stem cell graft donor, taken from the stem cell graft. The receptor's source is a human donor who donated a stem cell graft to a child with acute myeloid leukemia.

Here the CDR3 reads CASSEIGRQMNTGELFF. The CDR3 coding sequence is TGTGCCAGCAGTGAAATAGGGAGACAGATGAACACCGGGGAGCTGTTTTTT. The chain couples TRBV6-1 to TRBJ2-2; either TRBD1 or TRBD2 may supply D (5 bases each). The CDR3 contains 17 residues. Trimming stripped 2 bases from V and 1 base from J, with 14 bases between. Looked up from germline, CDR1 is MNHNS and CDR2 is SASEGT.